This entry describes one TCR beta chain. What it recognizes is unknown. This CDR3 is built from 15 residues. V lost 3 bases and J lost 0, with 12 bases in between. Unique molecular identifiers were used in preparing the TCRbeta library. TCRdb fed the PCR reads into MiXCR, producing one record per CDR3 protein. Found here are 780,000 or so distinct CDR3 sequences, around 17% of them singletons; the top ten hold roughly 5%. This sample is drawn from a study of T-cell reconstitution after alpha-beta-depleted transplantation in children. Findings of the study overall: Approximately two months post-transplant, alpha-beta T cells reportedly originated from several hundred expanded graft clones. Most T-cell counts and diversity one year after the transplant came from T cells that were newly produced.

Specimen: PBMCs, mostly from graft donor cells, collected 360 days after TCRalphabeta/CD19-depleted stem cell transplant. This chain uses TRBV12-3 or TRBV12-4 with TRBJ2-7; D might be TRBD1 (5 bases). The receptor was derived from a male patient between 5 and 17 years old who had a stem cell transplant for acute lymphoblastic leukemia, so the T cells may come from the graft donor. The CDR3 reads CASSLLDSASYEQYF. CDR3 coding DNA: TGTGCCAGCAGTTTGCTCGACAGTGCCTCCTACGAGCAGTACTTC.